The next 27 T cell receptor beta chains were all read from a single sample in a study of identical twins' blood T cells. A single record per CDR3 protein comes from TCRdb applying MiXCR to the 5' RACE reads. Among roughly 380,000 distinct CDR3 sequences listed, approximately 30% were seen once. Material: PBMCs. These receptors were collected from a woman aged 18 to 50 in good health.

This clonotype was detected many times. J is TRBJ1-2 and V is TRBV4-3; D gene ambiguous. In germline, CDR1 is LGHNA, CDR2 YSLEER. V was trimmed by 0 bases and J by 4 bases, leaving 15 bases between them. This CDR3 spans 16 amino acids. CDR3 in DNA: TGCGCCAGCAGCCAAGAAGTCCTCTGGTCTTCCTATGGCTACACCTTC. This gives the protein CASSQEVLWSSYGYTF.

The sample holds one count of this clonotype. This sequence may be a read error, since a much larger clone differs from it by one base. This chain connects TRBV7-9 to TRBJ1-5; D is uncertain. CDR1 and CDR2 from the germline V gene are SEHNR and FQNEAQ (reference sequence). CDR3 length equals 12 residues. CDR3 residues: CASSLVGQPRHF. DNA for the CDR3: TGTGCCAGCAGCCTCGTAGGTCAGCCCCGGCATTTT.

In regard to this clonotype: Because the CDR3 is missing its conserved closing phenylalanine or tryptophan, this is likely a read error. The chain links TRBV11-1 to TRBJ2-5; the D gene could be TRBD1 or TRBD2 (5 bases each). Per the germline V gene, CDR1 is SGHAT and CDR2 is FQDESV (reference sequence). The CDR3 consists of 13 residues. V lost 7 bases, J lost 1 base, and 10 bases lay in between. Written as DNA, the CDR3 is TGTGCCAGCACAAGGGACGTCCAAGAGACCCAGTACTCC. Amino acids: CASTRDVQETQYS.

In this sample, this clonotype turned up many times. The V and J genes are TRBV6-5 and TRBJ1-1; D unresolved. V was clipped by 4 bases and J by 1 base, with 7 bases between them. This CDR3 has 13 residues. Germline V lookup: CDR1 MNHEY, CDR2 SVGAGI. The CDR3 here is CASSLVRNTEAFF. The CDR3 DNA follows: TGTGCCAGCAGTTTGGTCAGGAACACTGAAGCTTTCTTT.

The table lists this clonotype with a few counts. The chain uses TRBV3-1 and TRBJ1-1; TRBD1 aligns across 9 bases. In germline, CDR1 is LGHDT, CDR2 YNNKEL (reference sequence). The CDR3 runs 15 residues. J was trimmed by 5 bases and V by 1 base; bases with no gene match: 5. CDR3 nucleotide sequence: TGTGCCAGCAGCCAAGGTGGACAGGGGAGTACTGAAGCTTTCTTT. It translates to CASSQGGQGSTEAFF.

The chain employs TRBV6-6 and TRBJ1-5; D not resolved. Per the germline V gene, CDR1 is MNHNY and CDR2 is SVGAGI (reference sequence). The CDR3 loop spans 12 amino acids. Between the trimmed V and J ends, which lost 6 bases and 4 bases, there was a span of 7 bases. The CDR3 DNA follows: TGTGCCAGCAGAGACCCTAATCAGCCCCAGCATTTT. The encoded protein is CASRDPNQPQHF.

Notes on this clonotype: A single base separates this from a much larger clone, so it may be a read error. This chain uses TRBV11-3 with TRBJ2-7; D is ambiguous. The CDR3 runs to 13 residues. Germline CDR1 and CDR2: SGHNT and YENEEA. CDR3 residues: CASSLNVGYKQYF. The CDR3 nucleotides read TGTGCCAGCAGCTTAAATGTTGGCTACAAGCAGTACTTC.

This clonotype was counted between two and nine times. V gene TRBV7-9 combines with J gene TRBJ2-1; a weak D match, TRBD2 (5 bases). Germline assignment: CDR1 SEHNR and CDR2 FQNEAQ (reference sequence). V dropped 5 bases and J dropped 0 bases, with 11 bases sitting between them. The CDR3 has 15 amino acids. CDR3 DNA: TGTGCCAGCAGCGTTAGCGTTAGCTCCTACAATGAGCAGTTCTTC. Translated, it gives CASSVSVSSYNEQFF. Full variable domain (missing parts from reference TRBV7-9 and TRBJ2-1): DTGVSQNPRHKITKRGQNVTFRCDPISEHNRLYWYRQTLGQGPEFLTYFQNEAQLEKSRLLSDRFSAERPKGSFSTLEIQRTEQGDSAMYLCASSVSVSSYNEQFFGPGTRLTVL.

The J gene is TRBJ2-1, the V gene TRBV7-3; 8 bases are a match to TRBD2. Trimming at V came to 6 bases and at J to 0 bases, leaving 7 bases not matched to a gene. The CDR3 is 16 amino acids. Germline CDR1 SGHTA, CDR2 FQGTGA. Written as DNA, the CDR3 is TGTGCCAGCAGTCTTAGCGGGGATTTCTCCTACAATGAGCAGTTCTTC. Its protein product is CASSLSGDFSYNEQFF.

The J gene is TRBJ1-5, the V gene TRBV3-1; 9 bases are a match to TRBD1. Unmatched junction bases numbered 6, after V lost 3 bases and J lost 3 bases. The CDR3 runs to 16 residues. CDR1 is LGHDT and CDR2 is YNNKEL in the germline V gene (reference sequence). The CDR3 reads CASSHSRDRDNQPQHF. DNA of the CDR3: TGTGCCAGCAGCCACAGCCGGGACAGGGACAATCAGCCCCAGCATTTT.

The CDR3 DNA is TGCAGTGCACGGACATCTACCTGCAATGAGCAGTTCTTC. Translated: CSARTSTCNEQFF. The chain combines TRBV20-1 with TRBJ2-1; possibly TRBD1 for D (5 bases). The CDR3 consists of 13 residues. The germline V and J ends were trimmed by 6 bases and 6 bases, with 15 bases remaining between them. Germline-derived CDR1 and CDR2 are DFQATT and SNEGSKA (reference sequence).

The rearrangement uses TRBV27 and TRBJ2-1; 7 bases match TRBD2. The V gene end was trimmed by 2 bases and the J gene end by 10 bases; junction bases not matched to a gene: 14. Germline CDR1 and CDR2: MNHEY and SMNVEV (reference sequence). CDR3 length: 16 amino acids. In DNA form, the CDR3 reads TGTGCCAGCAGTTTAAGGTCGCCAGCGGGAAAGTACGAGCAGTTCTTC. Encoded protein: CASSLRSPAGKYEQFF.

This clonotype was recorded only once. The chain is built from TRBV12-3 or TRBV12-4 and TRBJ1-1, with D possibly TRBD1 on 5 matching bases. The CDR3 is made up of 16 amino acids. Trimming cost V 8 bases and J 2 bases, with 21 bases left between them. The CDR3 DNA reads as TGTGCCAGCCTCTTGGGGGGGGATGCGCCAAACACTGAAGCTTTCTTT. Protein: CASLLGGDAPNTEAFF.

This clonotype was counted ten times or more. The chain joins TRBV6-6 to TRBJ2-4; no reliable D call. CDR3 length equals 18 residues. CDR1 and CDR2 from the germline V gene are MNHNY and SVGAGI (reference sequence). Between the trimmed V and J ends, which lost 4 bases and 1 base, there was a span of 20 bases. The DNA for the CDR3 is TGTGCCAGCAGTTTACGCCCTTTGTCTGATGAGGCCAAAAACATTCAGTACTTC. Translated, it gives CASSLRPLSDEAKNIQYF.

This clonotype was counted many times. The chain uses TRBV9 and TRBJ1-3; D gene unclear. CDR3 length equals 16 residues. Germline V gene data show CDR1 as SGDLS and CDR2 as YYNGEE. Trimming pared 0 bases from V and 6 bases from J, leaving 16 bases between. CDR3 nucleotide sequence: TGTGCCAGCAGCGTAGTCGAAGGTGGAAGAGCAAACACCATATATTTT. It translates to CASSVVEGGRANTIYF.

This chain uses TRBV20-1 with TRBJ1-1; D is unclear. CDR3 length equals 14 residues. Germline V gives CDR1 DFQATT, CDR2 SNEGSKA (reference sequence). Trimming pared 3 bases from V and 3 bases from J, leaving 14 bases between. The CDR3, as DNA: TGCAGTGCTAGTTCTCAGTCTCACCACACTGAAGCTTTCTTT. Translating it yields CSASSQSHHTEAFF.

This clonotype was counted between two and nine times. The chain couples TRBV27 to TRBJ1-4; D is possibly TRBD1 (5 bases). Germline values: CDR1 MNHEY, CDR2 SMNVEV (reference sequence). The CDR3 covers 17 residues. Trimming took 0 bases from V and 0 from J, leaving 11 bases between them. CDR3 loop: CASSLSGTSATNEKLFF. The CDR3 nucleotides read TGTGCCAGCAGTTTATCGGGGACTAGCGCAACTAATGAAAAACTGTTTTTT.

This clonotype turned up a few times. This chain connects TRBV30 to TRBJ1-2; no clear D gene. Germline loops: CDR1 GTSNPN, CDR2 SVGIG (reference sequence). Deletions cut 5 bases from V and 14 bases from J, with 18 bases between. This CDR3 is built from 11 residues. DNA for the CDR3: TGTGCCTGGCTCCGTTACAATTCTCTAACCTTC. This translates into CAWLRYNSLTF.

V gene TRBV2 combines with J gene TRBJ2-1; 8 bases map to TRBD1. The CDR3 is 15 amino acids. Germline trimming cut 3 bases from V and 2 bases from J; bases unmatched to any gene: 3. Germline V CDR1 and CDR2: SNHLY, FYNNEI. CDR3 nucleotides: TGTGCCAGCAGTGAGCGGACAGGGCCCTACAATGAGCAGTTCTTC. It encodes CASSERTGPYNEQFF.

The chain carries TRBV3-1 and TRBJ1-1; D is uncertain. Germline V gene sequence: CDR1 LGHDT, CDR2 YNNKEL (reference sequence). V was cut by 0 bases and J by 6 bases, with 8 bases left in between. There are 13 residues in the CDR3. The CDR3 loop reads CASSQDPDPEAFF. For the CDR3, the DNA is TGTGCCAGCAGCCAAGATCCGGATCCTGAAGCTTTCTTT. Full variable domain (rest looked up from reference TRBV3-1 and TRBJ1-1): DTAVSQTPKYLVTQMGNDKSIKCEQNLGHDTMYWYKQDSKKFLKIMFSYNNKELIINETVPNRFSPKSPDKAHLNLHINSLELGDSAVYFCASSQDPDPEAFFGQGTRLTVV.

The rearrangement joins TRBV11-3 to TRBJ2-2; D uncertain. Germline V gives CDR1 SGHNT, CDR2 YENEEA. Trimming took 2 bases from V and 7 from J, leaving 8 bases between them. The CDR3 runs 13 residues. The chain's CDR3 is CASSLSLNGELFF. CDR3 DNA sequence: TGTGCCAGCAGCTTATCGTTAAACGGGGAGCTGTTTTTT.

This clonotype is categorized as medium-sized. This chain links TRBV4-3 with TRBJ2-3; 9 nucleotides line up with TRBD2. The germline V gene encodes CDR1 LGHNA and CDR2 YSLEER. The CDR3 is made up of 16 amino acids. V gave up 4 bases and J gave up 4 bases; unmatched junction bases: 9. CDR3 sequence (DNA): TGCGCCAGCAGCCGGAGTAGCGGGAGCGGCGCAGATACGCAGTATTTT. It specifies CASSRSSGSGADTQYF.

In this sample, this clonotype turned up a few times. The chain uses TRBV3-1 and TRBJ1-1; D gene ambiguous. The CDR3 spans 11 residues. Looked up from germline, CDR1 is LGHDT and CDR2 is YNNKEL (reference sequence). Trimming removed 8 bases at V and 3 bases at J, with 7 bases between. The CDR3 DNA is TGTGCCAGCGGTCGCTACACTGAAGCTTTCTTT. Translated: CASGRYTEAFF.

This rearrangement joins TRBV2 to TRBJ2-1; perhaps TRBD2 as D (5 bases). Germline CDR1 SNHLY, CDR2 FYNNEI. The V end lost 8 bases, the J end lost 4 bases, and 18 bases lay between the germline ends. CDR3 size: 15 residues. CDR3 nucleotides: TGTGCCAGCGGCCCCGGGATTCCGATTTACAATGAGCAGTTCTTC. Translation: CASGPGIPIYNEQFF.

This clonotype was counted a few times. V gene TRBV21-1 combines with J gene TRBJ2-7; the table's D call of TRBD2 was not tested on the DNA. TRBV21-1 is a pseudogene segment. The CDR3 covers 14 residues. CDR3 in DNA: TGTGCCAGCAGCACCTTTAGGGGAGTCGACGAGCAGTACTTC. Amino acids: CASSTFRGVDEQYF.

The rearrangement joins TRBV20-1 to TRBJ2-1; D unclear. Trimming cost V 1 base and J 6 bases, with 10 bases left between them. Germline V gives CDR1 DFQATT, CDR2 SNEGSKA (reference sequence). This CDR3 is built from 13 residues. The chain's CDR3 is CSARVSLGNEQFF. The CDR3 nucleotides are TGCAGTGCTAGAGTATCGCTAGGCAATGAGCAGTTCTTC.

Only a few counts were recorded for this clonotype. V usage is TRBV10-3 and J usage is TRBJ2-3; TRBD2 matches 7 bases. Germline trimming cut 6 bases from V and 3 bases from J; bases unmatched to any gene: 15. The CDR3 is made up of 17 amino acids. CDR1 ENHRY and CDR2 SYGVKD come from the germline V gene. CDR3 nucleotides: TGTGCCATCAGCGCACGGACGAGCGGGATCCAAACAGATACGCAGTATTTT. Its translation: CAISARTSGIQTDTQYF.